Described below is a single TCR beta chain sequence and its context. CD45RO negativity and positive selection for CCR7 defined naive CD8 cells, a population that excluded terminally differentiated effector memory CD45RA+ cells. These data come from a study of shared clonotypes between healthy human individuals. Germline CDR1 is LNHNV and CDR2 is YYDKDF (reference sequence). This CDR3 region has 12 residues. Trimming took off 1 base at V and 7 bases at J, with 8 bases between the two ends. Sorted-subset replicate PCR reactions contained 150 to 200 ng DNA, corresponding to tens of thousands of T cell genomes. Using immunoSEQ multiplex PCR, the repertoire was profiled, and TCRdb retains in-frame clones only, with some absent. The table includes about 2 million clones, approximately 95% detected once.

The clonotype originates from a man aged 18 to 29 in good health. The chain couples TRBV15 to TRBJ2-7; no reliable D call. Input material: naive CD8+ T cells sorted from blood. This CDR3 is CATSRASQEQYF. CDR3 nucleotides: TGTGCCACCAGCAGAGCGTCCCAGGAGCAGTACTTC.